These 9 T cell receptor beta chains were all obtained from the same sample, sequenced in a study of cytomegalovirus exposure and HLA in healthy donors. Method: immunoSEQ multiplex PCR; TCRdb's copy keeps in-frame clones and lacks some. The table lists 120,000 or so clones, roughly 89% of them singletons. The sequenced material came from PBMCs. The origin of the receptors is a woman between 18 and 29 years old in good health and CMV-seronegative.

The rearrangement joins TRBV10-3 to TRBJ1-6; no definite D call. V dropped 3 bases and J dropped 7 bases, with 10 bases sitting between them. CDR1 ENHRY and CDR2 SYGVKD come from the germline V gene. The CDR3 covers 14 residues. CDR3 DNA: TGTGCCATCAGTGACGAGGGTGGAAATTCACCCCTCCACTTT. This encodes CAISDEGGNSPLHF.

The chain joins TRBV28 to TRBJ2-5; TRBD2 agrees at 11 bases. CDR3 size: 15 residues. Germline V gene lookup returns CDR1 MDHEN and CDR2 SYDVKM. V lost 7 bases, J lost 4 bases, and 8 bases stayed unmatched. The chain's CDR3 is CASTRALAGAETQYF. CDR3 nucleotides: TGTGCCAGCACCCGCGCACTAGCGGGGGCAGAGACCCAGTACTTC. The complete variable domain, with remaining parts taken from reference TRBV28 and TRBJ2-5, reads DVKVTQSSRYLVKRTGEKVFLECVQDMDHENMFWYRQDPGLGLRLIYFSYDVKMKEKGDIPEGYSVSREKKERFSLILESASTNQTSMYLCASTRALAGAETQYFGPGTRLLVL.

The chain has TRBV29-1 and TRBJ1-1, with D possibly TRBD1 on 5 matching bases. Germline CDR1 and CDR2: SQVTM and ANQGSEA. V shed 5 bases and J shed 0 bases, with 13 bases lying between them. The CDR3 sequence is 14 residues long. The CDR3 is CSVWRGSMNTEAFF. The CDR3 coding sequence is TGCAGCGTTTGGAGGGGTTCGATGAACACTGAAGCTTTCTTT. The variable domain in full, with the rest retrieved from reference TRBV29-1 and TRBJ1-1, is SAVISQKPSRDICQRGTSLTIQCQVDSQVTMMFWYRQQPGQSLTLIATANQGSEATYESGFVIDKFPISRPNLTFSTLTVSNMSPEDSSIYLCSVWRGSMNTEAFFGQGTRLTVV.

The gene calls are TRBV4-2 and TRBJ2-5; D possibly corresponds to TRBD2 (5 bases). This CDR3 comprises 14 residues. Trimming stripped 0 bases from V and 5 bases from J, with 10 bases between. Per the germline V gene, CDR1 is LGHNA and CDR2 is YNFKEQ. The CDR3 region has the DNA TGTGCCAGCAGCCAAGAGACGGGGTCGGAGACCCAGTACTTC. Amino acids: CASSQETGSETQYF.

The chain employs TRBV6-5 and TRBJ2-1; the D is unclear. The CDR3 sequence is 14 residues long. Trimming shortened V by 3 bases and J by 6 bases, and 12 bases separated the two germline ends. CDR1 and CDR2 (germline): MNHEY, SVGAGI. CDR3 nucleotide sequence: TGTGCCAGCAGTTATACGGAGTCGGTCAATGAGCAGTTCTTC. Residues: CASSYTESVNEQFF.

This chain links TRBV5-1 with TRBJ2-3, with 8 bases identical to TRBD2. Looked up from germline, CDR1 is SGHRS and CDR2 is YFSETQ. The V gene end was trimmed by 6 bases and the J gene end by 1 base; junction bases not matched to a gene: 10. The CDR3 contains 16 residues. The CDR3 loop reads CASTPDAGGGTDTQYF. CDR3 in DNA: TGCGCCAGCACACCCGACGCGGGGGGTGGCACAGATACGCAGTATTTT.

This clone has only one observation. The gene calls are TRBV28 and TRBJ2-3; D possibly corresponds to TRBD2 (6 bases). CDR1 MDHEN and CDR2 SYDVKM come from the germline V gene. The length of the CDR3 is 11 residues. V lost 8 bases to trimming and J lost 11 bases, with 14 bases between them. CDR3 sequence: CASGPGEWQYF. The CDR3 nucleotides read TGTGCCAGCGGACCGGGGGAGTGGCAGTATTTT. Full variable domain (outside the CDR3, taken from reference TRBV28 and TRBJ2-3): DVKVTQSSRYLVKRTGEKVFLECVQDMDHENMFWYRQDPGLGLRLIYFSYDVKMKEKGDIPEGYSVSREKKERFSLILESASTNQTSMYLCASGPGEWQYFGPGTRLTVL.

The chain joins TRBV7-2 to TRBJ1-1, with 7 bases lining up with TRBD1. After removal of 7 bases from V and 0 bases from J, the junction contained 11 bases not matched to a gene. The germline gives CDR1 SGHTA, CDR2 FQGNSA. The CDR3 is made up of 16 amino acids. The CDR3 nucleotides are TGTGCCAGCACCCCGTGGCCGGGACAGATGAACACTGAAGCTTTCTTT. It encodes CASTPWPGQMNTEAFF.

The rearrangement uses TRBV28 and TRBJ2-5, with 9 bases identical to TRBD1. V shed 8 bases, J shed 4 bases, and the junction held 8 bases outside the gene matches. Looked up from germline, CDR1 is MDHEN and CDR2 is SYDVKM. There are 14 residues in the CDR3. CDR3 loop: CASWGQGRSETQYF. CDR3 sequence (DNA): TGTGCCAGCTGGGGACAGGGCCGTTCAGAGACCCAGTACTTC.